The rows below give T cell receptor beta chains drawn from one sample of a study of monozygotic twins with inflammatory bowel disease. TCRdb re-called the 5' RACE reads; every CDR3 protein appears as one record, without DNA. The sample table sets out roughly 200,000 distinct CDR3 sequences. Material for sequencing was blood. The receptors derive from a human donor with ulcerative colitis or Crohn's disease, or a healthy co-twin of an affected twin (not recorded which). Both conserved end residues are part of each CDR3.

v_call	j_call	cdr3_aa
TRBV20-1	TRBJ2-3	CSARPPQGTGLKRDTQYF
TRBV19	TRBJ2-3	CASSMKGNVDTQYF
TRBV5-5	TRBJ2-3	CASSLERSTDTQYF
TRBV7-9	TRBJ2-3	CASSSGENTDTQYF
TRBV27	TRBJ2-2	CASSQGNPGELFF
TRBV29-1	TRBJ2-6	CSVGQGNSGANVLTF
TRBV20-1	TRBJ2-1	CSAPLTSGGASEQFF
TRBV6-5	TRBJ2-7	CASSYGQGGVYEQYF
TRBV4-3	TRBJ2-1	CASSQVIYNEQFF
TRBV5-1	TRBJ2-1	CASSVGSDYNEQFF
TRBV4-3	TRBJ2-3	CASSQDGAGESTDTQYF
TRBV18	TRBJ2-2	CASSSDAGNTGELFF
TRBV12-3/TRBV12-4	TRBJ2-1	CASSSPGLYNEQFF
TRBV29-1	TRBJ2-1	CSVAWSSYNEQFF
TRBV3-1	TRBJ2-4	CASSQKNIQYF
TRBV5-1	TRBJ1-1	CASSSGTGGLNTEAFF
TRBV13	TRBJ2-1	CASNKRWGGSDEQFF